These 6 T cell receptor beta chains were all obtained from the same sample, sequenced in a study of tumour-infiltrating T cells in Burkitt lymphoma. Libraries were prepared by immunoSEQ multiplex PCR; TCRdb keeps only in-frame clonotypes and omits some of them. The sample records some 2,200 clones, 72% being singletons. Sequenced input: tumor tissue. The source of these receptors is a human donor with diffuse large B-cell lymphoma.

The chain recombines TRBV2 with TRBJ2-2, with D perhaps TRBD2 (6 bases). V was shortened by 6 bases and J by 6 bases, with 17 bases between the two germline ends. Germline values: CDR1 SNHLY, CDR2 FYNNEI. This CDR3 comprises 15 residues. As DNA, the CDR3 is TGTGCCAGCAGCTTCGGGACTGGGAGAGCCGGGGAGCTGTTTTTT. Amino acid sequence: CASSFGTGRAGELFF.

This clone was counted a single time. The chain employs TRBV6-7 and TRBJ1-5; D uncertain. TRBV6-7 is noted as an ORF with a role that remains uncertain. Trimming removed 0 bases from V and 0 bases from J, with 9 bases in between. The CDR3 runs 16 residues. DNA for the CDR3: TGTGCCAGCAGTTACTCAGGGTGGGATAGCAATCAGCCCCAGCATTTT. This sequence encodes CASSYSGWDSNQPQHF.

The chain links TRBV28 to TRBJ1-5; D gene uncertain. Trimming pared 6 bases from V and 5 bases from J, leaving 8 bases between. From germline, CDR1 is MDHEN and CDR2 SYDVKM. The CDR3 extends over 12 amino acids. The CDR3 reads CASSRRDQPQHF. The CDR3, as DNA: TGTGCCAGCAGCCGACGAGATCAGCCCCAGCATTTT.

The chain combines TRBV7-6 with TRBJ2-2; no firm D call. V lost 4 bases and J 2 bases, leaving 11 bases between the germline ends. The CDR3 is 15 residues long. Per the germline V gene, CDR1 is SGHVS and CDR2 is FNYEAQ. CDR3 bases: TGTGCCAGCAGCTCCGACGGACCCAACACCGGGGAGCTGTTTTTT. It codes for CASSSDGPNTGELFF.

J is TRBJ1-5 and V is TRBV10-3; D gene unclear. The germline gives CDR1 ENHRY, CDR2 SYGVKD. With 3 bases removed from V and 3 bases from J, the gap between germline ends came to 9 bases. This CDR3 is 14 amino acids long. In nucleotides, the CDR3 is TGTGCCATCAGTGATTTGGGCATCAATCAGCCCCAGCATTTT. Its translation is CAISDLGINQPQHF.

The chain combines TRBV9 with TRBJ1-5; maybe TRBD1 (6 bases). Trimming pared 4 bases from V and 0 bases from J, leaving 11 bases between. The length of the CDR3 is 15 residues. Germline V CDR1 and CDR2: SGDLS, YYNGEE. The CDR3 region is CASSPGQYSNQPQHF. CDR3 in DNA: TGTGCCAGCAGCCCCGGACAGTATAGCAATCAGCCCCAGCATTTT.